This is a list of T cell receptor beta chains from one sample in a study of glioma-infiltrating T cells. TCRdb fed the multiplex PCR reads into MiXCR, producing one record per CDR3 protein. Seen here are around 100,000 distinct CDR3 sequences, about 30% observed once, and the top ten hold less than 55%. Specimen: glioma tissue, nonneoplastic brain tissue, or PBMCs (not recorded which). These receptors all come from a human donor with low-grade glioma or glioblastoma, undergoing nonglioma brain surgery, or in good health (not recorded which). CDR3s include the opening cysteine and the closing phenylalanine or tryptophan. The order of the fields is D gene, V gene, J gene, CDR3 protein. D genes are given only for firm matches.

.,TRBV7-3,TRBJ1-2,CASSSGCDGYTF
TRBD1,TRBV30,TRBJ1-1,CAWSPLTGVNTEAFF
TRBD1,TRBV7-9,TRBJ2-1,CASSSSVGGQGEFF
.,TRBV7-3,TRBJ2-6,CASSLGGSGAKVLTF
.,TRBV12-3/TRBV12-4,TRBJ1-2,CASSLKGSYGYTF
.,TRBV12-3/TRBV12-4,TRBJ1-2,CASSGWTASGYTF
.,TRBV7-9,TRBJ2-3,CASSNRDTKTDTQYF
.,TRBV28,TRBJ1-3,CASSPDQRTGNTIYF
.,TRBV7-9,TRBJ2-7,CASSRDWDEQYF
.,TRBV7-2,TRBJ2-3,CASSLLDLGVTDTQYF
TRBD1,TRBV28,TRBJ2-5,CASSQNPGQGAAAQYF
.,TRBV28,TRBJ1-6,CASSLRRGSPLHF
.,TRBV20-1,TRBJ2-7,CSAMRQNYEQYF
.,TRBV19,TRBJ1-5,CASSMGPRAGNQPQHF
.,TRBV4-2,TRBJ1-2,CASSQGLGGHYGYTF
.,TRBV5-6,TRBJ2-3,CASCPPRDSVCDTQYF
TRBD1,TRBV6-2/TRBV6-3,TRBJ1-1,CASSQGQGGTEAFF
.,TRBV4-3,TRBJ2-7,CASSQDRSSGYEQYF
.,TRBV14,TRBJ2-7,CASSHLYQQYF
.,TRBV7-8,TRBJ1-1,CASSQNREGEAFF
.,TRBV6-1,TRBJ2-2,CASGPDRTANTGELFF
TRBD2,TRBV3-1,TRBJ2-4,CASSQEGSGINIQYF
.,TRBV7-2,TRBJ2-2,CASSFPRAVNTGELFF
.,TRBV6-1,TRBJ2-5,CASSAYGGEETQYF
.,TRBV30,TRBJ2-7,CAWSQGHSYEQYF
.,TRBV3-1,TRBJ2-7,CASSLPAGLGYEQYF
.,TRBV7-6,TRBJ2-3,CASSLAHLGRDTQYF
.,TRBV6-1,TRBJ1-6,CASTARSYNSPLHF
.,TRBV9,TRBJ2-3,CASSVVDQEGTDTQYF